This T cell receptor beta chain was retrieved from a study of blood T cells in healthy people across ages. Points from the study as a whole: Per million T cells, the diversity of TCR beta decreased roughly linearly as age advanced. Estimated diversity, derived from one million T cells, was regarded as an underestimate.

Looked up from germline, CDR1 is MNHEY and CDR2 is SVGEGT. This CDR3 spans 17 amino acids. The V and J ends lost 6 bases and 4 bases, in that order; junction bases with no gene match: 11. A few counts support this clonotype. Its antigen remains unknown. A sample-barcoded 5' primer and a J-beta primer mix were used in a second PCR of roughly 7 to 11 cycles. The template-switch adaptor was a 5' adaptor with 12 random nucleotides. It tagged each cDNA molecule. TCRdb analysed the 5' RACE reads with MiXCR anew, one entry per CDR3 protein. The data contain around 1,700,000 distinct CDR3 sequences, under 30% of them singletons.

This chain connects TRBV6-2 or TRBV6-3 to TRBJ2-3; 12 bases align to TRBD2. The sample comprised blood. The sequence came from a woman aged 30 to 39 in good health. This CDR3 reads CASRPLTSGRVSDTQYF. CDR3 nucleotides: TGTGCCAGCAGACCCCTGACTAGCGGGAGAGTATCAGATACGCAGTATTTT.